These 16 T cell receptor beta chains share one sample of origin, sequenced in a study of blood T cell repertoires in COVID-19. Data came from immunoSEQ multiplex PCR; TCRdb stores just in-frame clones and leaves some out. The sample carries about 400,000 clones, more than 75% recorded once. The sample comprised PBMCs or T cells enriched from blood (not recorded which). Every receptor here comes from a woman aged 25 to 39 with acute COVID-19.

The gene calls are TRBV28 and TRBJ1-2; 7 bases align to TRBD1. V gave up 7 bases and J gave up 4 bases; unmatched junction bases: 6. The CDR3 covers 13 residues. CDR1 and CDR2 from the germline V gene are MDHEN and SYDVKM. The CDR3 protein is CASKFRQGYGYTF. CDR3 DNA sequence: TGTGCCAGCAAATTTAGACAGGGCTATGGCTACACCTTC.

V is TRBV6-2 or TRBV6-3 and J is TRBJ2-7, with 7 bases lining up with TRBD2. Germline V gene sequence: CDR1 MNHEY, CDR2 SVGEGT. The CDR3 spans 15 residues. The J segment lost 6 bases and the V segment lost 4 bases, leaving 12 bases of the junction unmatched. The CDR3 sequence: CASSSPVRGKVEQYF. CDR3 DNA sequence: TGTGCCAGCAGTTCCCCGGTGCGGGGGAAAGTCGAGCAGTACTTC.

The chain is built from TRBV19 and TRBJ2-1, with unresolved D. This CDR3 is 12 amino acids long. The V end was cut by 5 bases, the J end by 9 bases, with 11 bases between. CDR1 is LNHDA, CDR2 SQIVND, per germline (reference sequence). In DNA form, the CDR3 reads TGTGCCAGTAGTCCCCAGAAGCGTGAGCAGTTCTTC. It specifies CASSPQKREQFF.

The V gene is TRBV3-1 (or the pseudogene TRBV3-2), the J gene TRBJ2-7, with 7 nucleotides matching TRBD1. The CDR3 length is 13 residues. V lost 2 bases, J lost 5 bases, and 3 bases stayed unmatched. Looked up from germline, CDR1 is LGHDT and CDR2 is YNNKEL (reference sequence). The CDR3 loop is CASSQQTGNEQYF. The CDR3 region has the DNA TGTGCCAGCAGCCAACAGACAGGGAACGAGCAGTACTTC.

V gene TRBV5-1 combines with J gene TRBJ1-6, with TRBD1 identical over 9 bases. The CDR3 covers 18 residues. J lost 3 bases, V lost 2 bases, and 9 bases had no gene match. Germline CDR1 reads SGHRS; CDR2 reads YFSETQ. For the CDR3, the DNA is TGCGCCAGCAGCTTACCGGGACAGGGAGCCGGCTATAATTCACCCCTCCACTTT. Protein sequence: CASSLPGQGAGYNSPLHF. The variable domain in full, completed from reference TRBV5-1 and TRBJ1-6, reads KAGVTQTPRYLIKTRGQQVTLSCSPISGHRSVSWYQQTPGQGLQFLFEYFSETQRNKGNFPGRFSGRQFSNSRSEMNVSTLELGDSALYLCASSLPGQGAGYNSPLHFGNGTRLTVT.

V and J are TRBV15 and TRBJ2-7; weak D call: TRBD1 (5 bases). Per germline, CDR1 LNHNV and CDR2 YYDKDF (reference sequence). Deletions cut 0 bases from V and 6 bases from J, with 12 bases between. The CDR3 covers 14 residues. The CDR3 DNA sequence: TGTGCCACCAGCAGAGATTTAAAAGGGGTCGAGCAGTACTTC. It encodes CATSRDLKGVEQYF.

A single count supports this clone. This sequence joins TRBV28 and TRBJ1-4, with 7 bases fitting TRBD1. The CDR3 covers 14 residues. Germline V gene data show CDR1 as MDHEN and CDR2 as SYDVKM. V trimming: 7 bases; J trimming: 7 bases; junction bases outside the gene matches: 9. The CDR3 protein is CASMPTGRGEKLFF. As DNA, the CDR3 is TGTGCCAGCATGCCGACAGGGCGAGGTGAAAAACTGTTTTTT. Based on the CDR3 plus reference TRBV28 and TRBJ1-4, the full variable domain is DVKVTQSSRYLVKRTGEKVFLECVQDMDHENMFWYRQDPGLGLRLIYFSYDVKMKEKGDIPEGYSVSREKKERFSLILESASTNQTSMYLCASMPTGRGEKLFFGSGTQLSVL.

The V call is TRBV6-5, the J call TRBJ1-4; D not resolved. The CDR3 totals 16 residues. CDR1 and CDR2 (germline): MNHEY, SVGAGI. The germline V and J ends were trimmed by 0 bases and 2 bases, with 10 bases remaining between them. This chain's CDR3 is CASSYSRGSTNEKLFF. In DNA, the CDR3 is TGTGCCAGCAGTTACTCCCGGGGAAGCACTAATGAAAAACTGTTTTTT.

The genes are TRBV12-3 or TRBV12-4 and TRBJ2-3; D is unresolved. Trimming took 5 bases from V and 7 from J, leaving 7 bases between them. This CDR3 contains 11 residues. The DNA of the CDR3 is TGTGCCAGCAGTCCAGCGAATACGCAGTATTTT. The encoded protein is CASSPANTQYF.

This chain connects TRBV5-8 to TRBJ1-5; tentatively, D is TRBD1 (6 bases). This CDR3 spans 19 amino acids. Germline V CDR1 and CDR2: SGHTS, YDEGEE. Trimming left V 0 bases short and J 0 bases short, with 19 bases between. The CDR3 DNA follows: TGTGCCAGCAGCTTGGTCGGGGGGCGCGCCCCATTTAGCAATCAGCCCCAGCATTTT. It yields the protein CASSLVGGRAPFSNQPQHF.

To note about this clone: One junction end does not reproduce the germline sequence, and a read error may be involved. This chain links TRBV6-5 with TRBJ1-2; weak D call: TRBD1 (6 bases). CDR1 is MNHEY, CDR2 SVGAGI, per germline. CDR3 length equals 14 residues. The CDR3 loop reads CASMRGGGHYGCTF. CDR3 DNA: TGTGCCAGCATGAGGGGGGGAGGTCACTATGGCTGCACCTTC.

The CDR3 is CASSATGVDYGYTF. In DNA form, the CDR3 reads TGTGCCAGCAGCGCCACAGGGGTCGACTATGGCTACACCTTC. The rearrangement links TRBV5-6 to TRBJ1-2; 7 bases fit TRBD1. Germline V gene sequence: CDR1 SGHDT, CDR2 YYEEEE. V lost 4 bases, J lost 3 bases, and 6 bases stayed unmatched. The CDR3 is made up of 14 amino acids.

This sequence joins TRBV7-2 and TRBJ1-2, with TRBD1 identical over 7 bases. V lost 4 bases, J lost 6 bases, and 5 bases stayed unmatched. CDR1 is SGHTA and CDR2 is FQGNSA in the germline V gene. The CDR3 consists of 13 residues. The chain's CDR3 is CASSSPTGNGYTF. In nucleotides, the CDR3 is TGTGCCAGCAGCTCCCCGACAGGGAATGGCTACACCTTC. The full variable domain, completed using reference TRBV7-2 and TRBJ1-2, is GAGVSQSPSNKVTEKGKDVELRCDPISGHTALYWYRQSLGQGLEFLIYFQGNSAPDKSGLPSDRFSAERTGGSVSTLTIQRTQQEDSAVYLCASSSPTGNGYTFGSGTRLTVV.

This clone was detected only once. The V call is TRBV3-1 (or the pseudogene TRBV3-2), the J call TRBJ2-7; TRBD1 matches at 11 bases. CDR1 is LGHDT, CDR2 YNNKEL, per germline (reference sequence). The CDR3 has 13 residues. The J segment lost 6 bases and the V segment lost 5 bases, leaving 3 bases of the junction unmatched. The CDR3 region has the DNA TGTGCCAGCAGCACCGGGACAGGGGGCGAGCAGTACTTC. Its protein is CASSTGTGGEQYF.

The V and J genes are TRBV24-1 and TRBJ2-5; the match to TRBD1 covers 12 bases. CDR1 and CDR2 from the germline V gene are KGHDR and SFDVKD. The J segment lost 5 bases and the V segment lost 9 bases, leaving 3 bases of the junction unmatched. The CDR3 covers 13 residues. CDR3 in DNA: TGTGCCACCGGGACAGGGGGCTGGGAGACCCAGTACTTC. It is translated as CATGTGGWETQYF.

The chain uses TRBV25-1 and TRBJ1-3; tentative D call: TRBD1 (6 bases). This CDR3 is 15 amino acids long. Trimming stripped 4 bases from V and 2 bases from J, with 12 bases between. The V gene's germline CDR1 is MGHDK and CDR2 SYGVNS. DNA of the CDR3: TGTGCCAGCAGTGCGGGGGGGGCGGCTGGAAACACCATATATTTT. Its translation: CASSAGGAAGNTIYF.